This T cell receptor (beta chain) was found in a study of Ad26.COV2.S vaccination and SARS-CoV-2 variants. About the research overall: By the intramuscular route, Ad26.COV2.S was given once, or twice 56 days apart. Whole-study results and caveats: Reported post-vaccination CD8+ and CD4+ T cell responses to spike showed substantial breadth.

With regard to this clone: What it binds is not known.

Indicated treatment: roughly 18 received Ad26.COV2.S at low or high dose, single or two shots; about 5 received placebo; per-sample allocation not given. The study sampled participants on day 63 after the first vaccine or placebo injection. The sample came from a Boston adult aged 18-55 years. Only in-frame clones appear in the TCRdb table, and some are missing; sequencing was by immunoSEQ multiplex PCR. This sample carries 300,000 to 350,000 clones, roughly 90% of them seen once, and the ten largest clones take over 5%. This CDR3 contains 17 residues. V was clipped by 2 bases and J by 0 bases, with 14 bases between them. Germline lookup yields CDR1 LGHNA and CDR2 YNFKEQ.

This clonotype originated in a person between 18 and 65 years old who received the Ad26.COV2.S COVID-19 vaccine or a placebo. Material: peripheral blood, obtained in a trial of Ad26.COV2.S vaccine versus placebo. V usage is TRBV4-2 and J usage is TRBJ1-5; the D is unclear. CDR3 DNA: TGTGCCAGCAGCCAAATCCACGGAGATTATAGCAATCAGCCCCAGCATTTT. Translating gives CASSQIHGDYSNQPQHF.